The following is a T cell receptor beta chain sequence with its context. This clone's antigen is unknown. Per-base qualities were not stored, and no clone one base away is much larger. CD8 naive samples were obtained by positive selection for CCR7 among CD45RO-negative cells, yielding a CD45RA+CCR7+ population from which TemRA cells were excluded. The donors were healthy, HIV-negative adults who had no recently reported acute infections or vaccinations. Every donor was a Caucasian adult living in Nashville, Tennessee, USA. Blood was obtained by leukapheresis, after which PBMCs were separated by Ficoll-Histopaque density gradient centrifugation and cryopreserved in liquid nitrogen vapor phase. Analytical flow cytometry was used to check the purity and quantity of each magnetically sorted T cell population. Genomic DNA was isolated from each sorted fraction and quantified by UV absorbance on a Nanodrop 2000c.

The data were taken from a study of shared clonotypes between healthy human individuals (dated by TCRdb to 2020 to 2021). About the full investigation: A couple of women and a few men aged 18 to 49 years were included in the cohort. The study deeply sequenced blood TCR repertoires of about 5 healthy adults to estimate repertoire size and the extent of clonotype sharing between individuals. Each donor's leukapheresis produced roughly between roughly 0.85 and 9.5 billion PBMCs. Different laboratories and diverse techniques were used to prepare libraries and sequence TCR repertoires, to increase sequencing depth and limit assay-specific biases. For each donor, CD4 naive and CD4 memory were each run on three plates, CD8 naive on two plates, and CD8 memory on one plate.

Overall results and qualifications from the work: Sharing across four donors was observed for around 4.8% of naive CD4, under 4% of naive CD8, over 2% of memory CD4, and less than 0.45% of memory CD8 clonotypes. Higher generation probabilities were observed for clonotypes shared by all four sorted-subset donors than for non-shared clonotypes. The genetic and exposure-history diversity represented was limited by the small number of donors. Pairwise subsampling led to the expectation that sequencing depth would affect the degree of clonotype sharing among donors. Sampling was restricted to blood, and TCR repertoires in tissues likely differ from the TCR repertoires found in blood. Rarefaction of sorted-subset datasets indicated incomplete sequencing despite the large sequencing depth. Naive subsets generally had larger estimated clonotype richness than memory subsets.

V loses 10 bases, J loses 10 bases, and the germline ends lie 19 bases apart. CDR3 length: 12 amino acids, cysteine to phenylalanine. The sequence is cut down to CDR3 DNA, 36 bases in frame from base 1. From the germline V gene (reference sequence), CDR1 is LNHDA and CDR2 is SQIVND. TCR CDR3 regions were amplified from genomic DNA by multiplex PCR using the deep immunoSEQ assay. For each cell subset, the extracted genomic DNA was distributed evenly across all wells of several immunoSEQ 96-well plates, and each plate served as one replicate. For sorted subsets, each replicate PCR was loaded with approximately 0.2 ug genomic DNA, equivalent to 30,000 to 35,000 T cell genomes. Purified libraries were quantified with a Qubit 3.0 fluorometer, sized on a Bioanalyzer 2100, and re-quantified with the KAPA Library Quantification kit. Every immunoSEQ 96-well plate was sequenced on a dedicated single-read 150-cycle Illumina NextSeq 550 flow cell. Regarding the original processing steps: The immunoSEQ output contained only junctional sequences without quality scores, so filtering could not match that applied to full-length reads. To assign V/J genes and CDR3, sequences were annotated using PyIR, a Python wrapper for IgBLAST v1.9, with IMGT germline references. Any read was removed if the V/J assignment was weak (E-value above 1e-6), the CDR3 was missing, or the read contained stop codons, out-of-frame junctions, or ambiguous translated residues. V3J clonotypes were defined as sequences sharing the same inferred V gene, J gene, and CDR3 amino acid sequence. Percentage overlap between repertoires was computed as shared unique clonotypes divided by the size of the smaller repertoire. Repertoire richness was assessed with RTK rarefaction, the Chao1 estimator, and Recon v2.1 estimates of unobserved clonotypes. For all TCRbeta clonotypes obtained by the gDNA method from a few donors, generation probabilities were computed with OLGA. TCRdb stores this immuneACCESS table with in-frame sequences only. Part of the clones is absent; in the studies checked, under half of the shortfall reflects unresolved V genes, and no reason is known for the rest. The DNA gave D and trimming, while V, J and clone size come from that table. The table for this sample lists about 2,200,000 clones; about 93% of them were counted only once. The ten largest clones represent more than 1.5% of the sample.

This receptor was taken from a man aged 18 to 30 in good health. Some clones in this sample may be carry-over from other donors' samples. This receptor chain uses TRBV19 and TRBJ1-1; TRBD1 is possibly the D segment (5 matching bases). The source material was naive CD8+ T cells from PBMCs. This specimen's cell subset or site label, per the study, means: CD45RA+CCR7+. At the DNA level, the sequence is TGTGCCACCCTGACCCCAGGGTGGAGAGCTTTCTTT. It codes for CATLTPGWRAFF.